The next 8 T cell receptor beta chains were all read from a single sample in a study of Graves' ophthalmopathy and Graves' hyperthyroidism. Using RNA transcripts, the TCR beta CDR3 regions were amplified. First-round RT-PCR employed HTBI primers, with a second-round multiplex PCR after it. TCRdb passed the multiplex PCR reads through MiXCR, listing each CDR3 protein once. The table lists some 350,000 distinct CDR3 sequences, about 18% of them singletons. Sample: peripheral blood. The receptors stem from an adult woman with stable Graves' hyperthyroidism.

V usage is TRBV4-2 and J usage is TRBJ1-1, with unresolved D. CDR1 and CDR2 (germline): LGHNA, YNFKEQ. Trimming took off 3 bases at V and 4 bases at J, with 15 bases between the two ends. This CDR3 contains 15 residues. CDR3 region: CASSQSLDGPTEAFF. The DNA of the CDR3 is TGTGCCAGCAGCCAGTCACTAGATGGGCCCACTGAAGCTTTCTTT.

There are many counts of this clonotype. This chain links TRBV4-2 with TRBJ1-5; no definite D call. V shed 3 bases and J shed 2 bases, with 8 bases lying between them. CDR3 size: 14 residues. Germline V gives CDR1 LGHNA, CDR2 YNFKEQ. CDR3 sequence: CASSQVTGNQPQHF. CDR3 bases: TGTGCCAGCAGCCAGGTAACAGGCAATCAGCCCCAGCATTTT.

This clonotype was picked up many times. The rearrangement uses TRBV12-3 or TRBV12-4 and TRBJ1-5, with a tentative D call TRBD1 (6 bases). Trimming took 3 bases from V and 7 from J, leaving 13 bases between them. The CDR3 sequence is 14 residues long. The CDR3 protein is CASSFAGGRQPQHF. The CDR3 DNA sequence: TGTGCCAGCAGTTTTGCGGGGGGCCGGCAGCCCCAGCATTTT.

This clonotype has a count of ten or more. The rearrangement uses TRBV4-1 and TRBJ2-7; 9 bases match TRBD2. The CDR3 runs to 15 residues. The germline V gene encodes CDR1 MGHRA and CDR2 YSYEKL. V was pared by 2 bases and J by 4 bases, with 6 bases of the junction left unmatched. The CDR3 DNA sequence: TGCGCCAGCAGCCAAATCCTAGCGGGGCAATACGAGCAGTACTTC. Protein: CASSQILAGQYEQYF.

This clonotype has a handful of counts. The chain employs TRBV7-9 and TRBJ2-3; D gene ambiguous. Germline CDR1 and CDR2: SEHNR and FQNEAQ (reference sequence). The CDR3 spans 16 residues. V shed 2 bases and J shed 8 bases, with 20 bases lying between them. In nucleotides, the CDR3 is TGTGCCAGCAGCTTATTGGGCTCCACCTCGCCGGGTACGCAGTATTTT. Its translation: CASSLLGSTSPGTQYF. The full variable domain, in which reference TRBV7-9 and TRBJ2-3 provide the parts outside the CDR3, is DTGVSQNPRHKITKRGQNVTFRCDPISEHNRLYWYRQTLGQGPEFLTYFQNEAQLEKSRLLSDRFSAERPKGSFSTLEIQRTEQGDSAMYLCASSLLGSTSPGTQYFGPGTRLTVL.

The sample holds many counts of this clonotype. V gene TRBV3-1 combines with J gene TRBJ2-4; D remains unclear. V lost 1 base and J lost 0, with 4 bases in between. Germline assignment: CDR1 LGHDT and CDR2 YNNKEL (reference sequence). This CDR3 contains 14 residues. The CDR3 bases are TGTGCCAGCAGCCAAGCGGGAGCCAAAAACATTCAGTACTTC. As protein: CASSQAGAKNIQYF.

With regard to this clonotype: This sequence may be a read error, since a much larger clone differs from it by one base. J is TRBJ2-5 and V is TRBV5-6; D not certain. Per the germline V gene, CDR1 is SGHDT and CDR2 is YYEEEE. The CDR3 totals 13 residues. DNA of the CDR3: TGTGCCAGCAGCTTGCCAAGTATGGAGATCCAGTACTTC. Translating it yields CASSLPSMEIQYF.

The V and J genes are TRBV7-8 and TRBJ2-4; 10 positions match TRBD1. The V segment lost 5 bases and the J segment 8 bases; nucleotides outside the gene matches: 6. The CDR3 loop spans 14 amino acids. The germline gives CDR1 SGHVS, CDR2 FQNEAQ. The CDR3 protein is CASSPRDRGDIQYF. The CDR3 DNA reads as TGTGCCAGCAGCCCCCGGGACAGGGGTGACATTCAGTACTTC.